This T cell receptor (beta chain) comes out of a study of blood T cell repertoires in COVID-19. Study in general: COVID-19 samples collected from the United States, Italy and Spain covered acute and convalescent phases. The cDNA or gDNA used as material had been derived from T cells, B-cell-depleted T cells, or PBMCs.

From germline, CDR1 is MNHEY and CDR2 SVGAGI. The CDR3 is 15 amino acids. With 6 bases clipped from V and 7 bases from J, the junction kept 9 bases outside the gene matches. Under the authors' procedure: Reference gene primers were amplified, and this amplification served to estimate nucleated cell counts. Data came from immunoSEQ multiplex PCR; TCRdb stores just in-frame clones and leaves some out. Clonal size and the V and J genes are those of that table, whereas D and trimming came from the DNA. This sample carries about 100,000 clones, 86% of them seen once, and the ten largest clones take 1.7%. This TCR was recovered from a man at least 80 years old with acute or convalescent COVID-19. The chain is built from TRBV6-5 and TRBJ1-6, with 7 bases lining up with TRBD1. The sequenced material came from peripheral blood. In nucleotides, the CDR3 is TGTGCCAGCAGCCCACGAGGGGGCAGGAATTCACCCCTCCACTTT. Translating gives CASSPRGGRNSPLHF.